The text below deals with one T cell receptor beta chain. Its target antigen remains unknown. Base qualities are not provided; no much larger clone lies one nucleotide away. The sample was run on an Illumina HiSeq 1500. TCRdb itself trimmed the public reads at Q25 with fastp, ran MiXCR and retained productive beta chains. For every CDR3 protein sequence, its rows merge into one entry that carries the most common genes and DNA. Across this sample there are some 600,000 distinct CDR3 sequences, with more than 20% seen only once. The leading ten clones occupy roughly 8% of the sample. From the germline V gene, CDR1 is SNHLY and CDR2 is FYNNEI. Trimming removed 6 bases from V and 2 bases from J; the gene matches leave 6 bases unexplained. From the cysteine through the phenylalanine, the CDR3 covers 15 amino acids. Just the 45-base CDR3 DNA is kept, in frame starting at base 1. This entry comes from a study of T cell repertoires in cytomegalovirus infection (dated 2019 in TCRdb). As for the study more broadly: The HLA type of each donor mattered for the analysis, because public TCR beta signatures pointed to carriage of CMV infection along with the matching HLA type. The investigation overall reported the following: Carriers of CMV infection plus the relevant HLA type were discriminated by the cumulative frequency of public TCR beta family members in the study cohort and in an independent approximately 340-donor cohort. In the ex vivo response, HLA-C-restricted CMV-specific TCR beta clonotypes were dominant, and in two of eight donors the single most frequent clonotype came from this HLA-C-restricted group.

The sample was CD8+ T cells from PBMCs. This clonotype was obtained from a human donor in good health (CMV status not recorded). Some clones in this sample may be carry-over from other donors' samples. The sequence joins TRBV2 to TRBJ2-5, and 10 junction bases match TRBD2. At the DNA level, the sequence is TGTGCCAGCAGCGCCACGACTAGCGGGCAAGAGACCCAGTACTTC. The translation is CASSATTSGQETQYF.